These T cell receptor beta chains were read from a single sample in a study of blood T cell repertoires in COVID-19. Clones were read by immunoSEQ multiplex PCR, and TCRdb kept only the in-frame ones, dropping some. The table records 280,000 or so clones, around four fifths of them present only once. Sequencing was carried out using peripheral blood. These receptors were obtained from a woman aged 45 to 65 who had recovered from COVID-19. Each CDR3 is given without its conserved first and last residue. D genes are given only for firm matches.

j_call: TRBJ1-1
v_call: TRBV12-3/TRBV12-4
d_call: .
cdr3_aa: ASMNQGAAF

j_call: TRBJ1-3
v_call: TRBV3-1/TRBV3-2
d_call: .
cdr3_aa: ASSQNLGGSGNTIY

j_call: TRBJ1-1
v_call: TRBV20-1
d_call: TRBD1
cdr3_aa: SASDRGGYTEAF

j_call: TRBJ1-5
v_call: TRBV28
d_call: .
cdr3_aa: ASIKGLSNQPQH

j_call: TRBJ2-5
v_call: TRBV30
d_call: .
cdr3_aa: AWRLGQGRVKTQY

j_call: TRBJ1-2
v_call: TRBV5-6
d_call: .
cdr3_aa: ASTPGGRLYGYT

j_call: TRBJ2-3
v_call: TRBV7-3
d_call: .
cdr3_aa: ASSRQAAGADTQY

j_call: TRBJ2-2
v_call: TRBV4-2
d_call: TRBD1
cdr3_aa: ASSQGKGGDTGELF

j_call: TRBJ2-1
v_call: TRBV10-2
d_call: TRBD2
cdr3_aa: ASRLAGAGEQF

j_call: TRBJ1-5
v_call: TRBV7-2
d_call: TRBD1
cdr3_aa: ASSLMQGGRQPQH

j_call: TRBJ2-7
v_call: TRBV7-2
d_call: TRBD2
cdr3_aa: ASSKLAGGVSYEQY

j_call: TRBJ2-5
v_call: TRBV5-1
d_call: TRBD1
cdr3_aa: ASSFGTGIAQETQY

j_call: TRBJ1-1
v_call: TRBV29-1
d_call: .
cdr3_aa: SASRGPDTEAF

j_call: TRBJ1-5
v_call: TRBV18
d_call: .
cdr3_aa: ASSPQGGIYSNQPQH

j_call: TRBJ2-3
v_call: TRBV3-1/TRBV3-2
d_call: .
cdr3_aa: ASSPALAGTSSTDTQY

j_call: TRBJ2-7
v_call: TRBV3-1/TRBV3-2
d_call: .
cdr3_aa: ARGLGRYSYEQY

j_call: TRBJ1-6
v_call: TRBV4-2
d_call: .
cdr3_aa: ASSQGGTGLGDSPLH

j_call: TRBJ1-3
v_call: TRBV4-3
d_call: .
cdr3_aa: ASSQGAREGRRNTIY

j_call: TRBJ2-2
v_call: TRBV6-5
d_call: .
cdr3_aa: ASSYNAPRDTGELF

j_call: TRBJ1-1
v_call: TRBV30
d_call: .
cdr3_aa: AWEQGIEAF

j_call: TRBJ1-3
v_call: TRBV12-3/TRBV12-4
d_call: .
cdr3_aa: ASRLQGLAIY

j_call: TRBJ2-6
v_call: TRBV5-8
d_call: .
cdr3_aa: ASSLDWGAGANVLT

j_call: TRBJ1-2
v_call: TRBV7-9
d_call: .
cdr3_aa: ASSLEGQDYGYT

j_call: TRBJ2-1
v_call: TRBV30
d_call: .
cdr3_aa: AWSVQSGNEQF

j_call: TRBJ2-7
v_call: TRBV27
d_call: .
cdr3_aa: ASSPTTGLYEQY

j_call: TRBJ2-3
v_call: TRBV24-1
d_call: TRBD1
cdr3_aa: AAGAGGVWDTQY

j_call: TRBJ2-2
v_call: TRBV2
d_call: TRBD1
cdr3_aa: ASISLGQRLSGELF

j_call: TRBJ2-2
v_call: TRBV3-1/TRBV3-2
d_call: .
cdr3_aa: ASKFAWGRRTGELF

j_call: TRBJ2-2
v_call: TRBV28
d_call: TRBD1
cdr3_aa: ASSPGDRVVPNTGELF

j_call: TRBJ1-1
v_call: TRBV29-1
d_call: TRBD1
cdr3_aa: SAMTDRGRTEAF

j_call: TRBJ2-1
v_call: TRBV4-3
d_call: TRBD2
cdr3_aa: ASSRGLADYNEQF

j_call: TRBJ1-1
v_call: TRBV7-9
d_call: .
cdr3_aa: ASSLLGGNTEAF

j_call: TRBJ1-1
v_call: TRBV6-6
d_call: .
cdr3_aa: ASSYERVGTEAF

j_call: TRBJ2-1
v_call: TRBV10-3
d_call: .
cdr3_aa: AISESRAGHEQF

j_call: TRBJ2-1
v_call: TRBV29-1
d_call: TRBD1
cdr3_aa: SALRTGGYNEQF

j_call: TRBJ1-1
v_call: TRBV24-1
d_call: .
cdr3_aa: ATSDLRGEAF

j_call: TRBJ2-2
v_call: TRBV18
d_call: .
cdr3_aa: ASSPTQGPNTGELF

j_call: TRBJ2-1
v_call: TRBV6-5
d_call: TRBD2
cdr3_aa: ASSYEREYYNEQF

j_call: TRBJ1-1
v_call: TRBV5-6
d_call: .
cdr3_aa: ASSLWGPNTEAF

j_call: TRBJ1-6
v_call: TRBV2
d_call: .
cdr3_aa: ASRAPGNHNSPLH

j_call: TRBJ1-6
v_call: TRBV18
d_call: TRBD1
cdr3_aa: ASSPIRDRGNSPLH

j_call: TRBJ2-1
v_call: TRBV2
d_call: TRBD2
cdr3_aa: ASSTGTRNAEQF

j_call: TRBJ2-1
v_call: TRBV13
d_call: TRBD2
cdr3_aa: ASSLSGLAMGNEQF

j_call: TRBJ2-4
v_call: TRBV27
d_call: .
cdr3_aa: ASSLTGNIQY

j_call: TRBJ2-3
v_call: TRBV2
d_call: TRBD1
cdr3_aa: ASRGGQGTDTQY

j_call: TRBJ2-7
v_call: TRBV6-2/TRBV6-3
d_call: TRBD1
cdr3_aa: ASSYSGGTGHYEQY

j_call: TRBJ2-7
v_call: TRBV7-2
d_call: .
cdr3_aa: ASSLGLFREQY